This is a list of T cell receptor beta chains from one sample in a study of T cells in localized non-small cell lung cancer. TCRdb's table, derived via immunoSEQ multiplex PCR, lists solely in-frame clones and lacks some. The table shows approximately 140,000 clones, with 89% occurring only once. This specimen was peripheral blood, taken before any cancer treatment. These receptors all stem from a female donor aged 60 or older with stage I lung adenocarcinoma. CDR3s include the opening cysteine and the closing phenylalanine or tryptophan. The D gene is left open where the match is weak. Some rows mark clone size as missing; the rest say once, few, many or name a class of expanded clone.

v_call	j_call	clone_size	cdr3_length	d_call	cdr3_nt	cdr3_aa
TRBV2	TRBJ1-2	.	13	.	TGTGCCAGCAGTGATCCGCGGCTACAGGGCTACACCTTC	CASSDPRLQGYTF
TRBV4-1	TRBJ2-7	.	18	.	TGCGCCAGCAGCCAAGATAGTTTGCCAGGGGCCATATCCTACGAGCAGTACTTC	CASSQDSLPGAISYEQYF
TRBV28	TRBJ1-2	.	12	TRBD1	TGTGCCAGCAGCCAGACAGGGGTTGGCTACACCTTC	CASSQTGVGYTF
TRBV28	TRBJ2-7	.	14	TRBD2	TGTGCCAGCACCCCCGGGGGGACCTCCTACGAGCAGTACTTC	CASTPGGTSYEQYF
TRBV5-4	TRBJ2-2	.	13	.	TGTGCCAGCAGCTTAGTGAGAGCCGGGGAGCTGTTTTTT	CASSLVRAGELFF
TRBV6-5	TRBJ2-1	.	15	.	TGTGCCAGCAGTCGCGGCGACGGAAGCTACAATGAGCAGTTCTTC	CASSRGDGSYNEQFF
TRBV10-3	TRBJ2-1	.	12	.	TGTGCCATCAGCTACGACAGGATTGAGCAGTTCTTC	CAISYDRIEQFF
TRBV5-1	TRBJ1-3	once	15	.	TGCGCCAGCAGCTTGGATCAAGACTCTGGAAACACCATATATTTT	CASSLDQDSGNTIYF
TRBV5-6	TRBJ1-5	.	13	.	TGTGCCAGCAGCGATAGGGGGAATCAGCCCCAGCATTTT	CASSDRGNQPQHF
TRBV18	TRBJ2-3	.	14	.	TGTGCCAGCTCCCGGGACCAAGGCTTAGATACGCAGTATTTT	CASSRDQGLDTQYF
TRBV9	TRBJ2-5	.	15	TRBD2	TGTGCCAGCAGCGTGGGACTAGCGGGACGAGAGACCCAGTACTTC	CASSVGLAGRETQYF